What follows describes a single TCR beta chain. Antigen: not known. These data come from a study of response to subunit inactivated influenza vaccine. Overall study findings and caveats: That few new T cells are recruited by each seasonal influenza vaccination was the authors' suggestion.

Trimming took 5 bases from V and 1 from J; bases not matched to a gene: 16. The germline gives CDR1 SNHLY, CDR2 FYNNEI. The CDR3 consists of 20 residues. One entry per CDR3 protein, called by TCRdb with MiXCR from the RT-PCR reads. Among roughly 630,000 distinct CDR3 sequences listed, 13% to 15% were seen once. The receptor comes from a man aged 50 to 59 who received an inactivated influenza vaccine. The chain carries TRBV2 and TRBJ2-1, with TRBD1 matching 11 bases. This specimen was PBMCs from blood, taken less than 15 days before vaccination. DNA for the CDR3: TGTGCCAGCAGTAAAACCGGGACAGGGGGTACCCTAGGTTCCTACAATGAGCAGTTCTTC. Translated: CASSKTGTGGTLGSYNEQFF.